This T cell receptor beta chain was obtained from a study of CD8 T cells in ankylosing spondylitis. Study-wide results and limits: Significant enrichment of disease-linked clones was reported in matched ankylosing spondylitis synovial fluid.

TCRdb independently ran MiXCR on the 5' RACE reads; one entry per CDR3 protein. In the table there are approximately 300,000 distinct CDR3 sequences, roughly 20% of which are singletons. This clonotype was detected ten times or more. Its target is not known. Sequenced input: blood, either unsorted or a sorted T cell fraction (not recorded which). This TCR was recovered from a female donor with ankylosing spondylitis or in good health (not recorded which).

The CDR3 DNA sequence: TGCAGTGCGTTTGGGACAGGGGCATCTCACTACTCCTACGAGCAGTACTTC. It translates to CSAFGTGASHYSYEQYF. This chain uses TRBV20-1 with TRBJ2-7, with 10 bases that match TRBD1. Trimming at V came to 6 bases and at J to 0 bases, leaving 14 bases not matched to a gene. CDR1 and CDR2 from the germline V gene are DFQATT and SNEGSKA (reference sequence). The CDR3 runs to 17 residues.